The 20 T cell receptor beta chains below all came from one sample that was sequenced in a study of shared clonotypes between healthy human individuals (dated by TCRdb to 2019 to 2021). The protocol used for the library was the immunoSEQ multiplex PCR assay. The clones in this table, taken by TCRdb from immuneACCESS, are in-frame only. Not every clone is retained; where verified, under half of the shortfall comes from an unresolved V gene, and the cause of the rest is unknown. The table for this sample lists some 650,000 clones; 97% of them were counted only once. Roughly 0.05% of the sample comes from the top ten. The source material was naive CD4+ T cells sorted from blood. The cell subset or site label for this specimen denotes: CD45RA+ positively selected. The source is a woman under 40 in good health.

V gene TRBV28 combines with J gene TRBJ2-1, with 8 bases fitting TRBD2. CDR3 size: 16 residues. V lost 1 base, J lost 4 bases, and 6 bases stayed unmatched. From germline, CDR1 is MDHEN and CDR2 SYDVKM. CDR3 DNA: TGTGCCAGCAGTTTATTTCGGCTAGCGGGTTACAATGAGCAGTTCTTC. It specifies CASSLFRLAGYNEQFF.

The V call is TRBV6-6, the J call TRBJ1-1; 7 bases are shared with TRBD1. The CDR3 spans 14 residues. The V and J ends lost 6 bases and 0 bases, in that order; junction bases with no gene match: 4. CDR1 and CDR2 from the germline V gene are MNHNY and SVGAGI (reference sequence). CDR3 nucleotide sequence: TGTGCCAGCAGGGCAGGACAGGTGAACACTGAAGCTTTCTTT. It encodes CASRAGQVNTEAFF.

This chain links TRBV28 with TRBJ1-4; maybe TRBD1 (5 bases). Trimming removed 8 bases at V and 4 bases at J, with 17 bases between. Looked up from germline, CDR1 is MDHEN and CDR2 is SYDVKM. The CDR3 length is 15 residues. The CDR3 coding sequence is TGTGCCAGCTTTTCTTCGGGACTTGTTAATGAAAAACTGTTTTTT. Residues: CASFSSGLVNEKLFF.

The rearrangement links TRBV19 to TRBJ2-7; 10 nucleotides match TRBD2. CDR1 is LNHDA and CDR2 is SQIVND in the germline V gene (reference sequence). V lost 4 bases and J lost 3; bases outside the gene matches: 6. The CDR3 runs 15 residues. In nucleotides, the CDR3 is TGTGCCAGTAGTACCCGTCTAGCGGGAGTCTACGAGCAGTACTTC. Protein: CASSTRLAGVYEQYF.

The chain combines TRBV7-3 with TRBJ2-6; D is perhaps TRBD1 (6 bases). V lost 8 bases to trimming and J lost 1 base, with 9 bases between them. CDR3 length: 14 residues. In germline, CDR1 is SGHTA, CDR2 FQGTGA. The CDR3: CASAQGSGANVLTF. Here the CDR3 DNA reads TGTGCCAGCGCACAGGGTTCTGGGGCCAACGTCCTGACTTTC.

This chain connects TRBV2 to TRBJ2-5; TRBD2 aligns across 12 bases. CDR3 length equals 15 residues. The germline CDR1 and CDR2 sequences are SNHLY and FYNNEI. J gave up 4 bases and V 7 bases, and 7 bases lay outside the gene matches. This CDR3 reads CASNLLGLAGETQYF. CDR3 bases: TGTGCCAGCAACCTCCTGGGACTAGCGGGAGAGACCCAGTACTTC. The full variable domain, rest sourced from reference TRBV2 and TRBJ2-5, is EPEVTQTPSHQVTQMGQEVILRCVPISNHLYFYWYRQILGQKVEFLVSFYNNEISEKSEIFDDQFSVERPDGSNFTLKIRSTKLEDSAMYFCASNLLGLAGETQYFGPGTRLLVL.

The gene calls are TRBV4-1 and TRBJ2-1, with 16 bases lining up with TRBD2. Per germline, CDR1 MGHRA and CDR2 YSYEKL. J lost 4 bases, V lost 4 bases, and 4 bases had no gene match. This CDR3 region has 17 residues. CDR3 sequence: CASSPGLAGGVYNEQFF. CDR3 bases: TGCGCCAGCAGCCCGGGACTAGCGGGAGGGGTGTACAATGAGCAGTTCTTC.

V is TRBV2 and J is TRBJ1-2, with 9 bases aligning to TRBD1. The germline V gene has CDR1 SNHLY and CDR2 FYNNEI. The CDR3 runs to 14 residues. After removal of 2 bases from V and 6 bases from J, the junction contained 4 bases not matched to a gene. The CDR3 sequence: CASSEYRGLDGYTF. CDR3 DNA sequence: TGTGCCAGCAGTGAATACAGGGGGCTGGATGGCTACACCTTC.

On this clone itself: Other DNA variants within this sample encode the same CDR3. The chain uses TRBV19 and TRBJ1-1; D uncertain. Germline lookup yields CDR1 LNHDA and CDR2 SQIVND (reference sequence). The ends were cut back, 3 bases at V and 0 bases at J, with 5 bases in the middle. The CDR3 contains 13 residues. CDR3 sequence reads: CASSMAVNTEAFF. CDR3 bases: TGTGCCAGTAGTATGGCTGTGAACACTGAAGCTTTCTTT.

CDR3 loop: CASKGLAGEGEQYF. The CDR3 DNA reads TGCGCCAGCAAGGGACTAGCGGGAGAAGGCGAGCAGTACTTC. The V and J genes are TRBV10-2 and TRBJ2-7, with 14 bases fitting TRBD2. This CDR3 is 14 amino acids long. Germline V gene sequence: CDR1 WSHSY, CDR2 SAAADI. V lost 7 bases and J lost 6; bases outside the gene matches: 5.

This sequence joins TRBV25-1 and TRBJ2-7; D not certain. The CDR3 sequence is 15 residues long. Germline-derived CDR1 and CDR2 are MGHDK and SYGVNS. The V end lost 4 bases, the J end lost 3 bases, and 16 bases lay between the germline ends. The CDR3 nucleotides read TGTGCCAGCAGTGTCCCTTCCGGAAAGCACTACGAGCAGTACTTC. This codes for CASSVPSGKHYEQYF.

V and J are TRBV7-3 and TRBJ2-2, with TRBD1 identical over 8 bases. The CDR3 consists of 20 residues. The germline V gene has CDR1 SGHTA and CDR2 FQGTGA. Trimming at V came to 5 bases and at J to 3 bases, leaving 20 bases not matched to a gene. CDR3: CASSRIPGTGWLVDTGELFF. Written as DNA, the CDR3 is TGTGCCAGCAGCCGGATCCCCGGGACAGGCTGGTTGGTCGACACCGGGGAGCTGTTTTTT.

The rearrangement links TRBV11-2 to TRBJ1-6; 8 bases map to TRBD1. The CDR3 covers 14 residues. V shed 5 bases and J 10 bases; nucleotides not matched to a gene: 7. Germline-derived CDR1 and CDR2 are SGHAT and FQNNGV. CDR3: CASSPGQGRSPLHF. Written as DNA, the CDR3 is TGTGCCAGCAGCCCCGGACAGGGACGATCACCCCTCCACTTT.

The chain employs TRBV15 and TRBJ1-5; D is possibly TRBD1 (6 bases). Germline loops: CDR1 LNHNV, CDR2 YYDKDF (reference sequence). The CDR3 covers 16 residues. The germline V and J ends were trimmed by 5 bases and 4 bases, with 18 bases remaining between them. The CDR3 reads CATSFQDRQPNQPQHF. The CDR3 DNA reads as TGTGCCACCAGCTTTCAAGACAGGCAACCTAATCAGCCCCAGCATTTT.

The chain carries TRBV27 and TRBJ1-1, with 8 nucleotides matching TRBD1. J gave up 7 bases and V 4 bases, and 2 bases lay outside the gene matches. The CDR3 is made up of 12 amino acids. Germline CDR1 MNHEY, CDR2 SMNVEV (reference sequence). CDR3 sequence: CASSSQGDEAFF. DNA for the CDR3: TGTGCCAGCAGTTCACAGGGGGATGAAGCTTTCTTT.

The chain's CDR3 is CASSLGAGMSSTDTQYF. In nucleotides, the CDR3 is TGCGCCAGCAGCTTGGGGGCGGGGATGTCTAGCACAGATACGCAGTATTTT. The chain carries TRBV5-1 and TRBJ2-3; a weak D match, TRBD2 (6 bases). CDR3 length: 17 residues. Between the trimmed V and J ends, which lost 0 bases and 0 bases, there was a span of 14 bases. Germline CDR1 is SGHRS and CDR2 is YFSETQ. The variable domain in full, with the rest retrieved from reference TRBV5-1 and TRBJ2-3, is KAGVTQTPRYLIKTRGQQVTLSCSPISGHRSVSWYQQTPGQGLQFLFEYFSETQRNKGNFPGRFSGRQFSNSRSEMNVSTLELGDSALYLCASSLGAGMSSTDTQYFGPGTRLTVL.

The chain combines TRBV7-7 with TRBJ2-7, with D perhaps TRBD1 (6 bases). The CDR3 has 14 amino acids. Trimming stripped 5 bases from V and 6 bases from J, with 17 bases between. The V gene's germline CDR1 is SSHAT and CDR2 FNYEAQ (reference sequence). The CDR3 protein is CASSPDPLRGEQYF. Written as DNA, the CDR3 is TGTGCCAGCAGCCCCGACCCTCTCAGGGGCGAGCAGTACTTC. Full variable domain (remainder filled in from reference TRBV7-7 and TRBJ2-7): GAGVSQSPRYKVTKRGQDVTLRCDPISSHATLYWYQQALGQGPEFLTYFNYEAQPDKSGLPSDRFSAERPEGSISTLTIQRTEQRDSAMYRCASSPDPLRGEQYFGPGTRLTVT.

The chain carries TRBV5-4 and TRBJ1-4; D perhaps matches TRBD1 (5 bases). CDR1 and CDR2 from the germline V gene are SGHNT and YYREEE (reference sequence). The CDR3 runs to 16 residues. With 1 base removed from V and 7 bases from J, the gap between germline ends came to 17 bases. Written as DNA, the CDR3 is TGTGCCAGCAGCTTGAGGCTGCAGGGAGAGGGTGAAAAACTGTTTTTT. It translates to CASSLRLQGEGEKLFF.

This clone was observed once. The V and J genes are TRBV5-1 and TRBJ2-2, with D possibly TRBD1 on 6 matching bases. The CDR3 spans 16 residues. The germline gives CDR1 SGHRS, CDR2 YFSETQ. V lost 0 bases, J lost 0 bases, and 9 bases lay in between. For the CDR3, the DNA is TGCGCCAGCAGCTTGGCCCCAGGGGCGAACACCGGGGAGCTGTTTTTT. Its translation is CASSLAPGANTGELFF.

V and J are TRBV28 and TRBJ2-7, with D possibly being TRBD2 (7 bases). Trimming took 5 bases from V and 2 from J, leaving 13 bases between them. The CDR3 is made up of 14 amino acids. CDR1 and CDR2 from the germline V gene are MDHEN and SYDVKM. Written as DNA, the CDR3 is TGTGCCAGCAGTGCGGCGGGGGCAGCCTACGAGCAGTACTTC. Its translation is CASSAAGAAYEQYF.